This T cell receptor beta chain was documented in a study of T cells after posttransplantation cyclophosphamide. Treatment was busulfan-fludarabine conditioning, a marrow graft, and cyclophosphamide on days +3 and +4. Generated by immunoSEQ multiplex PCR, the TCRdb table keeps only in-frame clones and is missing some. This table has around 37,000 clones, roughly 78% appearing once. The CDR3 runs to 14 residues. Trimming left V 10 bases short and J 0 bases short, with 12 bases between. Germline V lookup: CDR1 LNHDA, CDR2 SQIVND (reference sequence). This chain joins TRBV19 and TRBJ2-2; possibly TRBD1 for D (6 bases). The TCR comes from a female patient aged 40-49 years who received an allogeneic stem cell transplant from a related donor, was CMV-positive, and had no GVHD. Some T cells may be provided by the graft donor. The specimen comprised CD4+ T cells sorted from blood, sampled just over 1,900 days after a stem cell transplant with posttransplant cyclophosphamide. The DNA of the CDR3 is TGTGCCACGTCCGGGACAACGAACACCGGGGAGCTGTTTTTT. Encoded protein: CATSGTTNTGELFF.